A single sample gave rise to the 6 T cell receptor beta chains below, sequenced in a study of CD8+ T cells in alopecia areata. Sorting of pooled cutaneous lymph node cells used CD4, CD8alpha, NKG2D, NKG2ACE and other markers. RNA extraction was followed by reverse transcription into cDNA, which acted as the sequencing template. Profiling relied on immunoSEQ multiplex PCR, and the TCRdb table lists in-frame clones only, not all of them. The sample contains 250,000 or so clones, none occurring once; 1.2% lies in the top ten. The sequenced material came from CD4+ T cells sorted from a lymph node. The receptors originated from a C3H/HeJ mouse with alopecia areata. Strain MHC haplotype: H2-k.

Points on this clone: Any gene name here is a mouse gene name. From the germline J gene comes the end of the CDR3, since the read stops 4 residues before it. The chain recombines TRBV19 with TRBJ2-2; D is perhaps TRBD1 (5 bases). The ends were cut back, 5 bases at V and 0 bases at J, with 8 bases in the middle. CDR3 length: 14 amino acids. Germline CDR1 and CDR2: FNHDT and SITEND (reference sequence). The CDR3 is CASSQGPNTGQLYF. CDR3 bases read: TGTGCCAGCAGCCAGGGTCCAAACACCGGG.

This clone was counted many times. Mouse gene names apply. The CDR3 end is not reached by the read, which stops 4 residues before it; the germline J gene fills it in. This chain links TRBV17 with TRBJ2-3, with no clear D. Trimming took off 2 bases at V and 2 bases at J, with 8 bases between the two ends. The germline V gene encodes CDR1 MNHDT and CDR2 YYDKIL. The CDR3 is made up of 14 amino acids. The sequenced CDR3 bases are TGTGCTAGCAGTAGACAGCAACATGCAGAA. Its protein is CASSRQQHAE. The CDR3 in its entirety is CASSRQQHAETLYF.

As to this clone: The gene names here belong to mouse. The CDR3 extends 4 residues past the end of the read, so its final part is completed from the germline J gene. This sample also contains other DNA sequences that code for the same CDR3. The chain links TRBV5 to TRBJ2-3, with 9 bases lining up with TRBD2. The CDR3 runs 15 residues. CDR1 is LGHNA, CDR2 YNLKQL, per germline (reference sequence). V was clipped by 2 bases and J by 0 bases; unmatched bases: 0. Partial CDR3 DNA: TGTGCCAGCAGCCAAACTGGGGGGAGTGCAGAA. As protein: CASSQTGGSAE. The whole CDR3 sequence is CASSQTGGSAETLYF.

As concerns this clone: All gene names here are mouse names. With the read ending 4 residues before the CDR3 end, the germline J gene is used to fill in that end. This same CDR3 is encoded by further DNA sequences in the sample. This chain connects TRBV13-1 to TRBJ2-1; a possible D gene is TRBD1 (6 bases). V lost 2 bases and J 4 bases, leaving 7 bases between the germline ends. The CDR3 has 13 residues. Germline V CDR1 and CDR2: NSHNY, SYGAGN. The CDR3 loop is CASSEQGYAEQFF. The CDR3 DNA, read in part, is TGTGCCAGCAGTGAGCAGGGGTATGCT.

The sample holds a few counts of this clone. The germline and genes are mouse ones. Read sequence stops 4 residues before the CDR3 end, and the germline J gene provides the missing end. The rearrangement uses TRBV17 and TRBJ2-1; TRBD2 agrees at 10 bases. V was pared by 2 bases and J by 6 bases, with 4 bases of the junction left unmatched. Per the germline V gene, CDR1 is MNHDT and CDR2 is YYDKIL. CDR3 length: 15 amino acids. The sequenced CDR3 bases are TGTGCTAGCAGTAGACTGGGGGGGCCTTTTGCT. This gives the protein CASSRLGGPFA. The entire CDR3 reads CASSRLGGPFAEQFF.

In this sample, this clone turned up a few times. All gene names here are mouse names. The CDR3 extends 4 residues past the end of the read, so its final part is completed from the germline J gene. The sample holds other DNA sequences that translate to the same CDR3. The chain recombines TRBV13-2 with TRBJ2-5; no reliable D call. With 0 bases removed from V and 0 bases from J, the gap between germline ends came to 2 bases. CDR1 is NNHNN, CDR2 SYGAGS, per germline (reference sequence). This CDR3 has 13 amino acids. The CDR3 loop is CASGDGNQDTQYF. Incomplete CDR3 DNA: TGTGCCAGCGGTGATGGTAACCAAGAC.